These T cell receptor beta chains were read from a single sample in a study of T cell responses to AZD1222 COVID-19 vaccine. Assay used: immunoSEQ multiplex PCR; TCRdb lists only in-frame clones, some missing. This sample has roughly 55,000 clones, with about 89% found just once. The input for sequencing was peripheral blood, taken on day 0 of AZD1222 vaccination. Every receptor here comes from an adult in good health. Each CDR3 is given with its conserved first and last residue. Fields, in order: D gene, V gene, CDR3 length, clone size, J gene, CDR3 protein, CDR3 DNA. The D gene is left open where the match is weak. Clone size is not always given. Where it is, it says once, few, many or a class for expanded clones.

D: -
V: TRBV3-1/TRBV3-2
length: 13
size: -
J: TRBJ2-1
CDR3: CASSQAIFSEQFF
DNA: TGTGCCAGCAGCCAAGCTATATTTTCGGAGCAGTTCTTC

D: -
V: TRBV25-1
length: 15
size: once
J: TRBJ2-7
CDR3: CASSEPGGGGYEQYF
DNA: TGTGCCAGCAGTGAGCCAGGAGGGGGGGGCTACGAGCAGTACTTC

D: -
V: TRBV19
length: 16
size: -
J: TRBJ2-1
CDR3: CASSIGKQSSYNEQFF
DNA: TGTGCCAGTAGTATAGGAAAGCAAAGCTCCTACAATGAGCAGTTCTTC

D: TRBD1
V: TRBV28
length: 15
size: -
J: TRBJ1-2
CDR3: CASSLFGQGEYGYTF
DNA: TGTGCCAGCAGTTTATTTGGACAGGGGGAATATGGCTACACCTTC

D: -
V: TRBV2
length: 13
size: -
J: TRBJ1-2
CDR3: CASSDRGAYGYTF
DNA: TGTGCCAGCAGTGACAGGGGAGCCTATGGCTACACCTTC

D: -
V: TRBV3-1/TRBV3-2
length: 13
size: -
J: TRBJ1-5
CDR3: CASSQDVSQPQHF
DNA: TGTGCCAGCAGCCAAGATGTTTCTCAGCCCCAGCATTTT

D: -
V: TRBV3-1/TRBV3-2
length: 13
size: -
J: TRBJ2-1
CDR3: CASSQWARNEQFF
DNA: TGTGCCAGCAGCCAGTGGGCGCGAAATGAGCAGTTCTTC

D: -
V: TRBV5-1
length: 15
size: -
J: TRBJ1-6
CDR3: CASSISGTSNSPLHF
DNA: TGCGCCAGCAGCATTTCCGGGACATCGAATTCACCCCTCCACTTT

D: -
V: TRBV4-2
length: 14
size: -
J: TRBJ1-1
CDR3: CASSQSTVSLVAFF
DNA: TGTGCCAGCAGCCAGTCGACAGTATCTCTCGTAGCTTTCTTT

D: -
V: TRBV30
length: 13
size: -
J: TRBJ1-2
CDR3: CAWSDRASYGYTF
DNA: TGTGCCTGGAGTGATCGGGCGAGCTATGGCTACACCTTC

D: TRBD1
V: TRBV28
length: 14
size: once
J: TRBJ1-4
CDR3: CASSSGQGRRKLFF
DNA: TGTGCCAGCAGTTCGGGACAGGGTAGGAGAAAACTGTTTTTT

D: TRBD2
V: TRBV5-1
length: 14
size: -
J: TRBJ2-7
CDR3: CASRLSSGTYEQYF
DNA: TGCGCCAGCCGTCTTTCAAGCGGGACTTACGAGCAGTACTTC

D: -
V: TRBV20-1
length: 12
size: -
J: TRBJ1-1
CDR3: CSASGGRTEAFF
DNA: TGCAGTGCTAGTGGGGGAAGGACTGAAGCTTTCTTT

D: -
V: TRBV7-6
length: 16
size: -
J: TRBJ2-5
CDR3: CASSLDRGALQETQYF
DNA: TGTGCCAGCAGCTTAGATCGCGGAGCGCTCCAAGAGACCCAGTACTTC

D: TRBD1
V: TRBV6-2/TRBV6-3
length: 13
size: -
J: TRBJ2-7
CDR3: CASSSTGHYEQYF
DNA: TGTGCCAGCAGTTCGACAGGGCACTACGAGCAGTACTTC

D: -
V: TRBV6-2/TRBV6-3
length: 15
size: -
J: TRBJ1-1
CDR3: CASSFYTNTNTEAFF
DNA: TGTGCCAGCAGTTTTTACACAAATACGAACACTGAAGCTTTCTTT

D: -
V: TRBV13
length: 15
size: -
J: TRBJ1-4
CDR3: CASTFPDNRNEKLFF
DNA: TGTGCCAGCACCTTCCCGGACAACCGCAATGAAAAACTGTTTTTT

D: -
V: TRBV3-1/TRBV3-2
length: 14
size: -
J: TRBJ1-1
CDR3: CASSQFVTAEEAFF
DNA: TGTGCCAGCAGCCAGTTTGTGACGGCCGAGGAAGCTTTCTTT

D: -
V: TRBV5-5
length: 15
size: -
J: TRBJ2-2
CDR3: CASSLEFAGTGELFF
DNA: TGTGCCAGCAGCTTGGAATTCGCAGGCACCGGGGAGCTGTTTTTT

D: -
V: TRBV27
length: 12
size: -
J: TRBJ2-1
CDR3: CASSFRGHEQFF
DNA: TGTGCCAGCAGTTTTAGGGGCCATGAGCAGTTCTTC

D: TRBD2
V: TRBV7-3
length: 16
size: -
J: TRBJ2-1
CDR3: CASSSQGGGGRDEQFF
DNA: TGTGCCAGCAGCTCCCAGGGGGGAGGCGGGAGGGATGAGCAGTTCTTC

D: TRBD2
V: TRBV7-3
length: 16
size: -
J: TRBJ2-3
CDR3: CASSSISGRLSDTQYF
DNA: TGTGCCAGCAGCTCCATTAGCGGGAGGTTATCAGATACGCAGTATTTT

D: TRBD1
V: TRBV5-4
length: 14
size: -
J: TRBJ2-7
CDR3: CASRSEQGSNEQYF
DNA: TGTGCCAGCAGAAGCGAACAGGGGAGCAACGAGCAGTACTTC

D: -
V: TRBV3-1/TRBV3-2
length: 15
size: -
J: TRBJ2-1
CDR3: CASSHGTRIHNEQFF
DNA: TGTGCCAGCAGCCATGGGACCCGTATCCACAATGAGCAGTTCTTC

D: -
V: TRBV30
length: 11
size: -
J: TRBJ2-7
CDR3: CACQDALEQYF
DNA: TGTGCCTGCCAAGACGCTCTGGAGCAGTACTTC

D: TRBD1
V: TRBV5-1
length: 17
size: -
J: TRBJ2-1
CDR3: CASSPMMRQGVDNEQFF
DNA: TGCGCCAGCAGCCCCATGATGCGGCAGGGGGTGGACAATGAGCAGTTCTTC

D: -
V: TRBV18
length: 13
size: -
J: TRBJ1-5
CDR3: CASSMGSNQPQHF
DNA: TGTGCCAGCTCAATGGGAAGCAATCAGCCCCAGCATTTT

D: -
V: TRBV3-1/TRBV3-2
length: 12
size: -
J: TRBJ2-3
CDR3: CASSPFPDTQYF
DNA: TGTGCCAGCAGCCCCTTTCCAGATACGCAGTATTTT

D: TRBD2
V: TRBV5-1
length: 16
size: -
J: TRBJ2-3
CDR3: CASSPGTSGRLDTQYF
DNA: TGCGCCAGCAGCCCGGGGACTAGCGGGAGATTAGATACGCAGTATTTT

D: -
V: TRBV6-6
length: 15
size: -
J: TRBJ1-2
CDR3: CASKLGAEPNYGYTF
DNA: TGTGCCAGCAAACTCGGGGCGGAACCAAACTATGGCTACACCTTC

D: -
V: TRBV28
length: 13
size: -
J: TRBJ1-2
CDR3: CASSSSGFYGYTF
DNA: TGTGCCAGCAGCTCTAGCGGTTTCTATGGCTACACCTTC

D: TRBD2
V: TRBV28
length: 16
size: -
J: TRBJ2-2
CDR3: CASRTGTSGDTGELFF
DNA: TGTGCCAGCAGAACCGGGACTAGCGGGGACACCGGGGAGCTGTTTTTT

D: -
V: TRBV7-3
length: 15
size: -
J: TRBJ2-5
CDR3: CASSLGVAVQETQYF
DNA: TGTGCCAGCAGCTTAGGGGTAGCGGTCCAAGAGACCCAGTACTTC

D: -
V: TRBV19
length: 15
size: -
J: TRBJ1-5
CDR3: CASTPWGSSNQPQHF
DNA: TGTGCCAGTACTCCCTGGGGCTCTAGCAATCAGCCCCAGCATTTT

D: -
V: TRBV4-2
length: 14
size: few
J: TRBJ2-2
CDR3: CASSQGIGTGELFF
DNA: TGTGCCAGCAGCCAAGGGATCGGCACCGGGGAGCTGTTTTTT

D: -
V: TRBV11-2
length: 12
size: once
J: TRBJ2-1
CDR3: CASKGSYNEQFF
DNA: TGTGCCAGCAAGGGGTCCTACAATGAGCAGTTCTTC

D: -
V: TRBV28
length: 14
size: -
J: TRBJ2-1
CDR3: CASSLVNQVDEQFF
DNA: TGTGCCAGCAGTTTAGTTAACCAGGTGGATGAGCAGTTCTTC

D: TRBD2
V: TRBV7-6
length: 17
size: -
J: TRBJ2-3
CDR3: CASSPAGLAGGGDTQYF
DNA: TGTGCCAGCAGCCCCGCCGGACTAGCGGGAGGAGGGGATACGCAGTATTTT

D: TRBD1
V: TRBV9
length: 16
size: -
J: TRBJ1-2
CDR3: CASSALQGAHSYGYTF
DNA: TGTGCCAGCAGCGCGCTACAGGGGGCCCACTCCTATGGCTACACCTTC

D: -
V: TRBV27
length: 16
size: -
J: TRBJ1-5
CDR3: CASKELGQADGEPQHF
DNA: TGTGCCAGCAAAGAGTTAGGACAAGCAGACGGTGAGCCCCAGCATTTT

D: TRBD2
V: TRBV7-9
length: 16
size: -
J: TRBJ2-1
CDR3: CASSPKSTSGHNEQFF
DNA: TGTGCCAGCAGCCCGAAGAGTACTAGCGGGCACAATGAGCAGTTCTTC